This TCR beta chain is from a study of T cells in Graves' hyperthyroidism and ophthalmopathy. J lost 6 bases, V lost 2 bases, and 8 bases had no gene match. The germline gives CDR1 DFQATT, CDR2 SNEGSKA (reference sequence). CDR3 length equals 14 residues. The CDR3 regions of TCR beta were amplified from RNA transcripts. The TCR CDR3 was amplified in a first-round RT-PCR using the HTBI primer set. TCRdb re-called the multiplex PCR reads with MiXCR, one entry per CDR3 protein. This table has roughly 500,000 distinct CDR3 sequences, approximately 23% appearing once. The rearrangement links TRBV20-1 to TRBJ1-2; 8 bases line up with TRBD1. The sequence was obtained from a woman in her 70s with Graves' ophthalmopathy. Sequenced: blood. The CDR3 region has the DNA TGCAGTGCTAGATCAGAGACAGGGGAAAATGGCTACACCTTC. Protein sequence: CSARSETGENGYTF.